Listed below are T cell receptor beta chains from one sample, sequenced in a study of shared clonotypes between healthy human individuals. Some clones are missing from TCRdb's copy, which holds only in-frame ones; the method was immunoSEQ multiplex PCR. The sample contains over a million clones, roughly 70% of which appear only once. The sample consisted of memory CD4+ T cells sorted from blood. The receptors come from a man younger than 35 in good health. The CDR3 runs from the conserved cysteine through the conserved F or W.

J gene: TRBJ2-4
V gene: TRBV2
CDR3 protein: CASSREQPNIQYF

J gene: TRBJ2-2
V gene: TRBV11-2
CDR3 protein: CASSLRAWDGELFF

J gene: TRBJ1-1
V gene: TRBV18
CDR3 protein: CASSPPSRREAFF

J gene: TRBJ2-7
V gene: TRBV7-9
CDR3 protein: CASSLTGTGPYEQYF

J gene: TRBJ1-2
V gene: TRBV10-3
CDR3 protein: CAISGADYGYTF

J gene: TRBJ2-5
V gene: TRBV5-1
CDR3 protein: CASSLGRTSGELKETQYF

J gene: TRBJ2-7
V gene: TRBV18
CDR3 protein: CASSTDPGNYEQYF

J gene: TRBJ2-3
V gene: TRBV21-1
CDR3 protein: CASSPEQLGPLSSTDTQYF

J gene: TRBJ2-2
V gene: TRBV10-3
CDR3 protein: CAISPSLAGAGHTGELFF

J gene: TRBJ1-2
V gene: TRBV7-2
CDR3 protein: CASSLVMEILYGYTF

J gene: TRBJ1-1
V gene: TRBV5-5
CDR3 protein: CASSLGDTEAFF

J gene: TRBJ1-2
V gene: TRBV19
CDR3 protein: CASSNGQGGYGYTF

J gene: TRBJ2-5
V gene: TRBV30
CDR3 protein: CAWSLGLYGTQYF

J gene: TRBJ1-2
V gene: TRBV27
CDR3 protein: CASSLISQGAYYGYTF

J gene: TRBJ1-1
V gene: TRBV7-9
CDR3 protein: CASSINLNDPKGTEAFF

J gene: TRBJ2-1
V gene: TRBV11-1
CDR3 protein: CASSLASNEQFF